These T cell receptor beta chains were read from a single sample in a study of cytomegalovirus exposure and HLA in healthy donors. Clones were read by immunoSEQ multiplex PCR, and TCRdb kept only the in-frame ones, dropping some. Its listing shows roughly 100,000 clones. The sequenced material came from PBMCs. These TCRs come from a woman aged 25 to 39 in good health and CMV-seronegative. CDR3s include the opening cysteine and the closing phenylalanine or tryptophan. Fields, in order: J gene, V gene, D gene, CDR3 protein, CDR3 DNA. D genes are given only for firm matches.

TRBJ2-7 TRBV7-6 . CASSLADREGYEQYF TGTGCCAGCAGCTTAGCAGACCGGGAAGGCTACGAGCAGTACTTC
TRBJ2-1 TRBV19 TRBD2 CASSFWTSGGDYNEQFF TGTGCCAGTAGTTTCTGGACTAGCGGGGGGGATTACAATGAGCAGTTCTTC
TRBJ2-1 TRBV7-8 TRBD2 CASSLAVSGRFYEQFF TGTGCCAGCAGCTTAGCAGTTAGCGGGAGGTTCTATGAGCAGTTCTTC
TRBJ2-3 TRBV25-1 . CASSGNRDTQYF TGTGCCAGCAGTGGGAACAGGGATACGCAGTATTTT
TRBJ1-6 TRBV25-1 . CASSDSGWGDSPLHF TGTGCCAGCAGTGACAGCGGATGGGGAGATTCACCCCTCCACTTT
TRBJ1-5 TRBV2 TRBD1 CASSGTGGNQPQHF TGTGCCAGCAGCGGGACAGGGGGCAATCAGCCCCAGCATTTT
TRBJ2-1 TRBV7-9 . CASSLVRGNINEQFF TGTGCCAGCAGCTTAGTTAGAGGCAATATCAATGAGCAGTTCTTC
TRBJ1-1 TRBV5-1 . CASSLPYGNTEAFF TGCGCCAGCAGCTTACCTTACGGGAACACTGAAGCTTTCTTT
TRBJ1-2 TRBV7-8 . CASSSLAASVGYTF TGTGCCAGCAGCTCGCTCGCCGCCAGTGTTGGCTACACCTTC
TRBJ2-1 TRBV9 . CASSALGTSSYNEQFF TGTGCCAGCAGCGCCCTGGGCACGAGCTCCTACAATGAGCAGTTCTTC
TRBJ2-7 TRBV19 . CASSIIAVTGYEQYF TGTGCCAGTAGTATAATCGCAGTCACGGGGTACGAGCAGTACTTC
TRBJ2-7 TRBV10-1 . CASSQSSYEQYF TGCGCCAGCAGTCAATCCTCCTACGAGCAGTACTTC
TRBJ2-7 TRBV7-9 TRBD1 CASSFGQGPYEQYF TGTGCCAGCAGCTTTGGACAGGGCCCCTACGAGCAGTACTTC
TRBJ2-3 TRBV6-6 TRBD2 CASTPLAGFTDTQYF TGTGCCAGCACCCCACTAGCGGGGTTCACAGATACGCAGTATTTT
TRBJ2-7 TRBV9 . CASSEGVILNTYEQYF TGTGCCAGCAGCGAGGGGGTCATACTCAATACCTACGAGCAGTACTTC
TRBJ2-2 TRBV5-1 . CASSLDGPNTGELFF TGCGCCAGCAGCTTGGATGGGCCGAACACCGGGGAGCTGTTTTTT
TRBJ2-1 TRBV28 TRBD2 CASSLAGDDNEQFF TGTGCCAGCAGTTTGGCGGGGGACGACAATGAGCAGTTCTTC
TRBJ2-1 TRBV2 . CASSQYNEQFF TGTGCCAGCAGTCAATACAATGAGCAGTTCTTC
TRBJ2-5 TRBV6-6 TRBD2 CASSYTRTSGKETQYF TGTGCCAGCAGTTACACCCGGACTAGCGGGAAAGAGACCCAGTACTTC
TRBJ2-1 TRBV30 TRBD2 CAWGPGLAGGNEQFF TGTGCCTGGGGGCCGGGACTAGCGGGGGGCAATGAGCAGTTCTTC
TRBJ1-1 TRBV2 . CASSSQGRDQAFF TGTGCCAGCAGTAGTCAAGGCAGGGATCAAGCTTTCTTT
TRBJ1-2 TRBV10-3 . CATTNRDGYTF TGTGCCACAACGAATAGAGATGGCTACACCTTC
TRBJ2-5 TRBV5-1 TRBD1 CASSLGDRGPETQYF TGCGCCAGCAGCTTGGGGGACAGGGGGCCAGAGACCCAGTACTTC
TRBJ1-2 TRBV5-1 TRBD1 CASSTGQDPTYTF TGCGCCAGCAGCACGGGACAGGACCCCACATACACCTTC
TRBJ1-1 TRBV19 . CASFNPGMNTEAFF TGTGCCAGCTTCAATCCGGGAATGAACACTGAAGCTTTCTTT
TRBJ2-3 TRBV19 TRBD1 CASSRWGRDRGLDTQYF TGTGCCAGCAGTAGGTGGGGCAGGGACAGGGGTTTGGATACGCAGTATTTT
TRBJ2-7 TRBV7-9 . CASSSPGIGYEQYF TGTGCCAGCAGCTCCCCGGGAATAGGCTACGAGCAGTACTTC
TRBJ2-7 TRBV6-1 . CASRYSGAPEQYF TGTGCCAGCCGATACTCAGGGGCCCCCGAGCAGTACTTC
TRBJ1-2 TRBV4-1 TRBD1 CASSLTGQSYGYTF TGCGCCAGCAGCCTAACGGGACAGTCATATGGCTACACCTTC
TRBJ2-1 TRBV2 . CASSEKLRSYNEQFF TGTGCCAGCAGTGAAAAACTAAGATCCTACAATGAGCAGTTCTTC
TRBJ2-1 TRBV7-8 TRBD2 CASSPPSGRNNEQFF TGTGCCAGCAGCCCACCTAGCGGGAGGAACAATGAGCAGTTCTTC
TRBJ2-5 TRBV25-1 TRBD1 CASRNRGSEETQYF TGTGCCAGCCGGAACAGGGGTAGCGAAGAGACCCAGTACTTC
TRBJ2-7 TRBV27 TRBD2 CASSPSLGGGRTYEQYF TGTGCCAGCAGTCCATCTTTAGGTGGCGGGAGGACGTACGAGCAGTACTTC
TRBJ2-5 TRBV19 . CASGRGGETQYF TGTGCCAGTGGGCGGGGTGGAGAGACCCAGTACTTC
TRBJ2-5 TRBV5-4 . CASSFPGGETQYF TGTGCCAGCAGCTTCCCCGGGGGAGAGACCCAGTACTTC
TRBJ2-5 TRBV7-2 . CASSLVVTQKETQYF TGTGCCAGCAGCTTAGTGGTTACACAGAAAGAGACCCAGTACTTC
TRBJ2-5 TRBV5-1 TRBD1 CASSLLGTDQETQYF TGCGCCAGCAGCTTGCTCGGGACAGACCAAGAGACCCAGTACTTC
TRBJ1-4 TRBV2 . CASATGRDLDEKLFF TGTGCCAGCGCTACAGGGAGAGATTTGGATGAAAAACTGTTTTTT
TRBJ2-7 TRBV28 TRBD2 CASTLPGLAGEQYF TGTGCCAGCACCCTTCCGGGACTAGCCGGCGAGCAGTACTTC
TRBJ1-2 TRBV6-1 . CVSSEVAGGAYGYTF TGTGTCAGCAGTGAAGTGGCAGGAGGGGCTTATGGCTACACCTTC
TRBJ1-2 TRBV7-6 TRBD1 CASSGGTGASYGYTF TGTGCCAGCAGCGGGGGGACAGGGGCTTCCTATGGCTACACCTTC
TRBJ2-3 TRBV7-3 TRBD1 CASSNDRASDTQYF TGTGCCAGCAGCAACGACAGGGCTTCAGATACGCAGTATTTT
TRBJ1-4 TRBV19 . CASSIDSRGVEKLFF TGTGCCAGTAGTATAGACTCCAGAGGAGTGGAAAAACTGTTTTTT
TRBJ2-7 TRBV27 . CASSNRGGPYEQYF TGTGCCAGCAGCAACAGGGGGGGGCCCTACGAGCAGTACTTC
TRBJ2-7 TRBV27 . CASSRSGAYEQYF TGTGCCAGCAGCCGATCGGGAGCTTACGAGCAGTACTTC
TRBJ1-3 TRBV6-4 TRBD1 CGWGGQGGNTIYF TGTGGGTGGGGTGGACAGGGGGGAAACACCATATATTTT
TRBJ2-7 TRBV13 . CASSRRSSEHYEQYF TGTGCCAGCAGCCGCCGGTCTAGTGAACACTACGAGCAGTACTTC
TRBJ1-3 TRBV7-8 . CASSRSGSLSSGNTIYF TGTGCCAGCAGCCGATCGGGGTCCTTAAGCTCTGGAAACACCATATATTTT
TRBJ1-2 TRBV14 . CASSQDLSRGYTF TGTGCCAGCAGCCAAGATTTAAGCCGGGGCTACACCTTC
TRBJ2-7 TRBV11-2 . CASSLYPDGSYEQYF TGTGCCAGCAGCTTATACCCCGACGGGTCCTACGAGCAGTACTTC